These T cell receptor beta chains were read from a single sample in a study of T cell responses to AZD1222 COVID-19 vaccine. Data came from immunoSEQ multiplex PCR; TCRdb stores just in-frame clones and leaves some out. This sample carries roughly 200,000 clones, approximately 92% of them seen once, and the ten largest clones take roughly 1%. Sequenced here: peripheral blood, sampled 28 days after the second dose of the MenACWY control vaccine. Every receptor here comes from an adult who received the MenACWY meningococcal vaccine as a control. CDR3s include the opening cysteine and the closing phenylalanine or tryptophan. D genes are given only for firm matches. Only some rows state a clone size, as once, few, many or a class for expanded clones.

V: TRBV5-1; size: once; D: TRBD1; J: TRBJ1-6; length: 15; CDR3: CASSLRQGKNSPLHF; DNA: TGCGCCAGCAGCTTGAGACAGGGGAAGAATTCACCCCTCCACTTT
V: TRBV3-1/TRBV3-2; size: .; D: .; J: TRBJ1-2; length: 13; CDR3: CASSQDPVRGYTF; DNA: TGTGCCAGCAGCCAAGATCCGGTTCGGGGCTACACCTTC
V: TRBV6-5; size: .; D: .; J: TRBJ2-7; length: 14; CDR3: CASSFGRGSYEQYF; DNA: TGTGCCAGCAGTTTCGGCAGGGGATCCTACGAGCAGTACTTC
V: TRBV7-9; size: .; D: TRBD1; J: TRBJ1-2; length: 14; CDR3: CASSNGQGTDGYTF; DNA: TGTGCCAGCAGCAACGGACAGGGTACCGATGGCTACACCTTC
V: TRBV7-2; size: .; D: .; J: TRBJ2-1; length: 13; CDR3: CASSSPIFDEQFF; DNA: TGTGCCAGCAGCTCACCTATCTTTGATGAGCAGTTCTTC
V: TRBV6-5; size: .; D: .; J: TRBJ1-5; length: 13; CDR3: CASTPGGSQPQHF; DNA: TGTGCCAGCACCCCTGGGGGGTCTCAGCCCCAGCATTTT
V: TRBV6-5; size: .; D: .; J: TRBJ1-3; length: 14; CDR3: CASSRTVQRNTIYF; DNA: TGTGCCAGCAGCCGGACAGTGCAGAGAAACACCATATATTTT
V: TRBV30; size: .; D: .; J: TRBJ1-3; length: 15; CDR3: CAWSLLDRPGNTIYF; DNA: TGTGCCTGGAGTCTACTCGACCGTCCTGGAAACACCATATATTTT
V: TRBV19; size: .; D: .; J: TRBJ2-3; length: 13; CDR3: CASSIPPTDTQYF; DNA: TGTGCCAGTAGTATTCCTCCCACAGATACGCAGTATTTT
V: TRBV6-5; size: .; D: .; J: TRBJ1-4; length: 15; CDR3: CASSFSGSPNEKLFF; DNA: TGTGCCAGCAGTTTCTCCGGGTCTCCCAATGAAAAACTGTTTTTT
V: TRBV2; size: few; D: .; J: TRBJ1-4; length: 14; CDR3: CASNRGHINEKLFF; DNA: TGTGCCAGCAATCGGGGGCACATTAATGAAAAACTGTTTTTT
V: TRBV6-2/TRBV6-3; size: few; D: .; J: TRBJ1-5; length: 14; CDR3: CASSGDTSNQPQHF; DNA: TGTGCCAGCAGTGGGGACACTAGCAATCAGCCCCAGCATTTT
V: TRBV10-3; size: .; D: .; J: TRBJ1-6; length: 15; CDR3: CAISESEGSNSPLHF; DNA: TGTGCCATCAGTGAGTCGGAGGGGAGTAATTCACCCCTCCACTTT
V: TRBV6-2/TRBV6-3; size: .; D: .; J: TRBJ2-7; length: 11; CDR3: CASSTMIEQYF; DNA: TGTGCCAGCAGCACGATGATCGAGCAGTACTTC
V: TRBV7-9; size: .; D: TRBD1; J: TRBJ2-3; length: 15; CDR3: CASSFSGTGADTQYF; DNA: TGTGCCAGCAGCTTTTCCGGGACAGGGGCAGATACGCAGTATTTT
V: TRBV6-5; size: .; D: .; J: TRBJ1-1; length: 14; CDR3: CASSSSNRNTEAFF; DNA: .
V: TRBV24-1; size: .; D: TRBD1; J: TRBJ1-2; length: 14; CDR3: CATSDRGQDYGYTF; DNA: TGTGCCACCAGTGATAGGGGACAGGACTATGGCTACACCTTC
V: TRBV7-3; size: .; D: .; J: TRBJ2-1; length: 14; CDR3: CASSSSDSYNEQFF; DNA: TGTGCCAGCAGCTCCTCGGACTCGTACAATGAGCAGTTCTTC
V: TRBV7-3; size: .; D: TRBD2; J: TRBJ2-1; length: 15; CDR3: CASSPLADRNNEQFF; DNA: TGTGCCAGCAGCCCCCTAGCGGACCGAAACAATGAGCAGTTCTTC
V: TRBV28; size: .; D: TRBD1; J: TRBJ2-7; length: 17; CDR3: CASSFPLRDSSSYEQYF; DNA: TGTGCCAGCAGTTTCCCGCTGAGGGACAGTAGCTCCTACGAGCAGTACTTC
V: TRBV18; size: .; D: TRBD1; J: TRBJ1-2; length: 18; CDR3: CASSPLVPRTGNNYGYTF; DNA: TGTGCCAGCTCACCCCTAGTCCCCCGGACAGGCAATAACTATGGCTACACCTTC
V: TRBV4-2; size: .; D: TRBD1; J: TRBJ1-2; length: 16; CDR3: CASSQENQGANYGYTF; DNA: TGTGCCAGCAGCCAAGAAAACCAGGGGGCTAACTATGGCTACACCTTC
V: TRBV7-8; size: .; D: .; J: TRBJ2-5; length: 16; CDR3: CASSQREASVVKTQYF; DNA: TGTGCCAGCAGTCAGAGGGAGGCTAGCGTGGTAAAGACCCAGTACTTC
V: TRBV30; size: .; D: .; J: TRBJ1-4; length: 15; CDR3: CAWSSRVSRNEKLFF; DNA: TGTGCCTGGAGTTCTAGGGTTTCTCGTAATGAAAAACTGTTTTTT
V: TRBV7-9; size: .; D: .; J: TRBJ1-2; length: 12; CDR3: CASFGGNYGYTF; DNA: TGTGCCAGCTTTGGGGGTAACTATGGCTACACCTTC
V: TRBV10-3; size: .; D: .; J: TRBJ1-5; length: 15; CDR3: CAISDSGTRNQPQHF; DNA: TGTGCCATCAGTGACTCGGGGACGCGCAATCAGCCCCAGCATTTT
V: TRBV5-1; size: once; D: .; J: TRBJ1-1; length: 14; CDR3: CASSLDTLNTEAFF; DNA: TGCGCCAGCAGCTTGGACACTTTGAACACTGAAGCTTTCTTT
V: TRBV30; size: .; D: TRBD1; J: TRBJ1-6; length: 15; CDR3: CAWSRQGAENSPLHF; DNA: TGTGCCTGGAGTCGACAGGGGGCCGAGAATTCACCCCTCCACTTT
V: TRBV12-3/TRBV12-4; size: .; D: TRBD1; J: TRBJ1-1; length: 13; CDR3: CASTRDRDTEAFF; DNA: TGTGCCAGCACCCGGGACAGGGACACTGAAGCTTTCTTT
V: TRBV3-1/TRBV3-2; size: .; D: .; J: TRBJ1-3; length: 16; CDR3: CASSQYGGGSGNTIYF; DNA: TGTGCCAGCAGCCAATACGGGGGCGGCTCTGGAAACACCATATATTTT
V: TRBV3-1/TRBV3-2; size: .; D: .; J: TRBJ2-3; length: 15; CDR3: CASSQGLAGTDTQYF; DNA: TGTGCCAGCAGCCAAGGATTAGCGGGCACAGATACGCAGTATTTT
V: TRBV12-3/TRBV12-4; size: .; D: .; J: TRBJ1-1; length: 12; CDR3: CASSLVGFEAFF; DNA: TGTGCCAGCAGTTTAGTGGGTTTTGAGGCTTTCTTT
V: TRBV11-3; size: .; D: TRBD1; J: TRBJ1-1; length: 17; CDR3: CASSLDPPPTGVTEAFF; DNA: TGTGCCAGCAGCTTAGATCCCCCTCCGACAGGGGTGACTGAAGCTTTCTTT
V: TRBV5-8; size: once; D: TRBD2; J: TRBJ2-5; length: 17; CDR3: CASSLGTSGGPLETQYF; DNA: TGTGCCAGCAGCTTAGGGACTAGCGGGGGGCCCCTGGAGACCCAGTACTTC
V: TRBV6-5; size: .; D: TRBD1; J: TRBJ2-1; length: 11; CDR3: CASSSTGGQFF; DNA: TGTGCCAGCAGCTCGACAGGGGGGCAGTTCTTC
V: TRBV3-1/TRBV3-2; size: .; D: .; J: TRBJ2-7; length: 14; CDR3: CASSQGTPSFEQYF; DNA: TGTGCCAGCAGCCAAGGGACACCCTCGTTCGAGCAGTACTTC
V: TRBV5-5; size: .; D: .; J: TRBJ1-1; length: 16; CDR3: CASSLSGGGGYTEAFF; DNA: TGTGCCAGCAGCTTGAGCGGGGGCGGGGGTTACACTGAAGCTTTCTTT
V: TRBV7-2; size: many; D: .; J: TRBJ1-1; length: 14; CDR3: CASSLLSGVAEAFF; DNA: TGTGCCAGCAGCTTACTCTCAGGGGTTGCTGAAGCTTTCTTT
V: TRBV7-2; size: .; D: .; J: TRBJ2-1; length: 17; CDR3: CASSLEGPGGGYNEQFF; DNA: TGTGCCAGCAGCTTAGAAGGGCCCGGTGGGGGTTACAATGAGCAGTTCTTC
V: TRBV4-1; size: .; D: TRBD1; J: TRBJ1-5; length: 17; CDR3: CASSQSWTGGGNQPQHF; DNA: TGCGCCAGCAGCCAATCCTGGACAGGGGGTGGCAATCAGCCCCAGCATTTT
V: TRBV27; size: .; D: TRBD1; J: TRBJ1-6; length: 14; CDR3: CASSLATGGSPLHF; DNA: TGTGCCAGCAGTTTAGCGACAGGGGGATCACCCCTCCACTTT
V: TRBV6-2/TRBV6-3; size: once; D: TRBD1; J: TRBJ1-3; length: 16; CDR3: CASSYPLQGARNTIYF; DNA: TGTGCCAGCAGTTACCCGTTACAGGGGGCTAGAAACACCATATATTTT
V: TRBV5-7; size: few; D: TRBD1; J: TRBJ1-5; length: 15; CDR3: CASSHDRAFIQPQHF; DNA: TGTGCCAGCAGCCATGACAGGGCCTTCATTCAGCCCCAGCATTTT
V: TRBV18; size: .; D: TRBD1; J: TRBJ1-1; length: 12; CDR3: CASSRQGPEAFF; DNA: TGTGCCAGCTCACGACAGGGTCCGGAAGCTTTCTTT
V: TRBV6-5; size: .; D: .; J: TRBJ1-2; length: 12; CDR3: CASSYWGSGYTF; DNA: TGTGCCAGCAGTTACTGGGGTAGCGGCTACACCTTC
V: TRBV5-5; size: .; D: .; J: TRBJ1-3; length: 15; CDR3: CASSLSGPSGNTIYF; DNA: TGTGCCAGCAGCTTATCTGGGCCCTCTGGAAACACCATATATTTT
V: TRBV3-1/TRBV3-2; size: .; D: .; J: TRBJ1-2; length: 12; CDR3: CASSPGVYGYTF; DNA: TGTGCCAGCAGTCCCGGGGTCTATGGCTACACCTTC
V: TRBV6-2/TRBV6-3; size: .; D: TRBD1; J: TRBJ2-6; length: 18; CDR3: CASSYSMNRGPGANVLTF; DNA: TGTGCCAGCAGTTACTCGATGAACAGGGGGCCTGGGGCCAACGTCCTGACTTTC
V: TRBV5-1; size: .; D: TRBD1; J: TRBJ1-6; length: 15; CDR3: CASSERQGGNSPLHF; DNA: TGCGCCAGCAGCGAACGACAGGGAGGTAATTCACCCCTCCACTTT
V: TRBV12-3/TRBV12-4; size: .; D: TRBD1; J: TRBJ2-7; length: 13; CDR3: CASQGQGAREQYF; DNA: TGTGCCAGCCAGGGACAGGGGGCGCGAGAGCAGTACTTC
V: TRBV9; size: .; D: .; J: TRBJ2-5; length: 15; CDR3: CASSVLGGDQETQYF; DNA: TGTGCCAGCAGCGTTCTGGGCGGGGACCAAGAGACCCAGTACTTC
V: TRBV9; size: .; D: .; J: TRBJ1-5; length: 16; CDR3: CASSVNRYVSNQPQHF; DNA: TGTGCCAGCAGCGTAAACAGATATGTCAGCAATCAGCCCCAGCATTTT
V: TRBV27; size: .; D: .; J: TRBJ1-5; length: 14; CDR3: CASSLGRSNQPQHF; DNA: TGTGCCAGCAGTTTAGGGCGGAGCAATCAGCCCCAGCATTTT
V: TRBV18; size: .; D: .; J: TRBJ2-1; length: 17; CDR3: CASSPPNQRISYNEQFF; DNA: TGTGCCAGCTCACCACCTAATCAGCGGATTTCCTACAATGAGCAGTTCTTC